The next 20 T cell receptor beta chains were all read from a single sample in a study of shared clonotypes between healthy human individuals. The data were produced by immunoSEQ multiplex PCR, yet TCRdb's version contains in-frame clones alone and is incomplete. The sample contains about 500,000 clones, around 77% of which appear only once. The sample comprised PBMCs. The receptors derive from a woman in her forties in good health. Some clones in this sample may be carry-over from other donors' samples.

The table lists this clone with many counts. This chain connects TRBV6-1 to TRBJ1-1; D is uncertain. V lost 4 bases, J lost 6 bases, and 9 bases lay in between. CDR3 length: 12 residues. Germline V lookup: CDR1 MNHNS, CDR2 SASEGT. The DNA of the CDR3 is TGTGCCAGCAGTGCCCAGGTCTCTGAAGCTTTCTTT. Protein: CASSAQVSEAFF.

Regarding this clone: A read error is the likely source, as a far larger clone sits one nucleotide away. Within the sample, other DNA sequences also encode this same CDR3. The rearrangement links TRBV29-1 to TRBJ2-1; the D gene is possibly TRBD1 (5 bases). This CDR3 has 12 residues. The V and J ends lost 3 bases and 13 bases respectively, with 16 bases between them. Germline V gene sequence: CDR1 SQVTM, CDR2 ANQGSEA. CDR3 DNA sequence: TGCAGCGTTGAGGAGTTACAGGAATTACAGTTCTTC. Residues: CSVEELQELQFF.

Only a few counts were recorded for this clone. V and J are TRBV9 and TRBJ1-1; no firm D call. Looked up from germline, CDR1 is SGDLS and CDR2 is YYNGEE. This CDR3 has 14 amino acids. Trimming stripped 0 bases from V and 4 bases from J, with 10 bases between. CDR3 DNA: TGTGCCAGCAGCGTAGAGGTATTAGGCACTGAAGCTTTCTTT. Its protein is CASSVEVLGTEAFF.

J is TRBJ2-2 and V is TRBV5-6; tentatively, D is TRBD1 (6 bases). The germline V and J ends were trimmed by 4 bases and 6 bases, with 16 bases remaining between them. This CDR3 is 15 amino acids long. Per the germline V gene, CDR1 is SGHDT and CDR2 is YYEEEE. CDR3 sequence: CASSTPGTRAGELFF. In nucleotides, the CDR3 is TGTGCCAGCAGCACGCCCGGGACACGCGCCGGGGAGCTGTTTTTT.

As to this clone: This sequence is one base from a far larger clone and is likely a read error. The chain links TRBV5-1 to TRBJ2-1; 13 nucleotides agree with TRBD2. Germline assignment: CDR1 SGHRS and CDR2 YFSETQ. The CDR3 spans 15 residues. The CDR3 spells CTSSLGLAGLNEQFF. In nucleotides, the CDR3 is TGCACCAGCAGCTTGGGACTAGCGGGACTCAATGAGCAGTTCTTC.

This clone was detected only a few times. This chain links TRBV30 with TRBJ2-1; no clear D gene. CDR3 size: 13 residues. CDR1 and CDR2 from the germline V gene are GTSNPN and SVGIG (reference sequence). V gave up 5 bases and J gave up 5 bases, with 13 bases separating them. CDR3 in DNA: TGTGCCTGGTCACTCGGTAACCACAATGAGCAGTTCTTC. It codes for CAWSLGNHNEQFF.

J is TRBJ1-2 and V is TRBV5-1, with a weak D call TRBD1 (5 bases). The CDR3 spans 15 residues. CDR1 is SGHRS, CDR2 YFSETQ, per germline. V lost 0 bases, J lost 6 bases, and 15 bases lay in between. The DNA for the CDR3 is TGCGCCAGCAGCTTGGATGGCAGGGTAAACGATGGCTACACCTTC. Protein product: CASSLDGRVNDGYTF.

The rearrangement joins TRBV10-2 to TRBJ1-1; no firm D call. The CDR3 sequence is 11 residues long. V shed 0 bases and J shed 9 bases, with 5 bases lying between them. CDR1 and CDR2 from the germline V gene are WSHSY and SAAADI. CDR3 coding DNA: TGCGCCAGCAGTGAGTCTTTTAAAGCTTTCTTT. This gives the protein CASSESFKAFF.

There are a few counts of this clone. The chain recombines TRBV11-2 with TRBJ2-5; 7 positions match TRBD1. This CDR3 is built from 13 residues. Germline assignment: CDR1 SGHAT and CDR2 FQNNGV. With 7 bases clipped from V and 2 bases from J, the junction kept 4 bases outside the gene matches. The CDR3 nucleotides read TGTGCCAGCAACCCGACAGGGCAAGAGACCCAGTACTTC. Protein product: CASNPTGQETQYF.

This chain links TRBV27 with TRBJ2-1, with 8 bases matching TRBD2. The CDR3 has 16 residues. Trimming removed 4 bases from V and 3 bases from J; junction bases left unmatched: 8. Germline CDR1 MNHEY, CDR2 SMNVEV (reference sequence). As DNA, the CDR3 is TGTGCCAGCAGTTCACAACTAGCGGTACGCTACAATGAGCAGTTCTTC. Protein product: CASSSQLAVRYNEQFF.

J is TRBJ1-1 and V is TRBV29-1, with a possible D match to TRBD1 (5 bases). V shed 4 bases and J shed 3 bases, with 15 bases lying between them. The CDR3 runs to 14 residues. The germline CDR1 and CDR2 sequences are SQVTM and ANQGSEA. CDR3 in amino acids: CSVVTGEKDTEAFF. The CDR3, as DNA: TGCAGCGTTGTAACGGGGGAGAAGGACACTGAAGCTTTCTTT.

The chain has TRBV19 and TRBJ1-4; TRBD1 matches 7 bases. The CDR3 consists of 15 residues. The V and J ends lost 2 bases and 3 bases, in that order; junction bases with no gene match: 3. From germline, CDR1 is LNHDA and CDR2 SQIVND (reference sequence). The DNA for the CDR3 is TGTGCCAGTAGTATAACAGGGGCGGCTAATGAAAAACTGTTTTTT. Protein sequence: CASSITGAANEKLFF.

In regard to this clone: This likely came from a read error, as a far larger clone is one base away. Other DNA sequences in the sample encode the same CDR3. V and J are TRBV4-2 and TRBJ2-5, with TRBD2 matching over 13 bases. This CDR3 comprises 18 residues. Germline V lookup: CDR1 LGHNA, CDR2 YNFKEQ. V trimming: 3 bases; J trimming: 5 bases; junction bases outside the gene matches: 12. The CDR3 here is CASSQAGLAGLGEETQYF. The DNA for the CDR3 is TGTGCCAGCAGCCAGGCGGGACTAGCGGGGCTTGGCGAGGAGACCCAGTACTTC.

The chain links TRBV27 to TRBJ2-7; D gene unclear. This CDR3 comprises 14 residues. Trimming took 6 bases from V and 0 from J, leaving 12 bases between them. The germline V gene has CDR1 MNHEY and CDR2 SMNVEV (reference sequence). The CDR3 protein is CASSLKGYSYEQYF. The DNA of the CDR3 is TGTGCCAGCAGCCTTAAGGGTTACTCCTACGAGCAGTACTTC.

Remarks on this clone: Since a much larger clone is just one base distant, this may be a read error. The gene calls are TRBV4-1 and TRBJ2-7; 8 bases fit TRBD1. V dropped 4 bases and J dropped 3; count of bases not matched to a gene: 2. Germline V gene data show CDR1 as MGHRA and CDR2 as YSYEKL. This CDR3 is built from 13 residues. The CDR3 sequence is CASSLDRGYEQYF. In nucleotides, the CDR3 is TGCGCCAGCAGCCTAGACAGGGGCTACGAGCAGTACTTC.

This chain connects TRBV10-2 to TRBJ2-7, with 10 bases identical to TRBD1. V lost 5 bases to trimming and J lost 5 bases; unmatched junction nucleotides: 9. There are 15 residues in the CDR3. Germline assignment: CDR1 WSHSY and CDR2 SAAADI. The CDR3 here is CASSPMTGGSNEQYF. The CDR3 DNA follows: TGCGCCAGCAGTCCTATGACAGGGGGCTCTAACGAGCAGTACTTC.

The CDR3 DNA reads TGCGCCAGCAGCCCCGGACTAGCGGGAGAAGGCGAGCAGTACTTC. Protein sequence: CASSPGLAGEGEQYF. The chain has TRBV5-1 and TRBJ2-7; 13 bases map to TRBD2. The CDR3 length is 15 residues. V dropped 4 bases and J dropped 6; count of bases not matched to a gene: 7. The germline CDR1 and CDR2 sequences are SGHRS and YFSETQ.

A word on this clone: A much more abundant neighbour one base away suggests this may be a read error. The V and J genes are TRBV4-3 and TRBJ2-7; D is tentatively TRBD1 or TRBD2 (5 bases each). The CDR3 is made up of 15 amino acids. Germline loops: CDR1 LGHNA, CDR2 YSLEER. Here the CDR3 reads CAGSLTLDRDDEQYF. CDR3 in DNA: TGCGCCGGCAGCCTTACTCTTGACCGGGACGACGAGCAGTACTTC.

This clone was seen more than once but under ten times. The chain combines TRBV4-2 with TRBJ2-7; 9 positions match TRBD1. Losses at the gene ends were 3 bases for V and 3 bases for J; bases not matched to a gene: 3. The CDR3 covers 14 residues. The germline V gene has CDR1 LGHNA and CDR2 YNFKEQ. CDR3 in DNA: TGTGCCAGCAGCCAGCAGGGACAGGGCTACGAGCAGTACTTC. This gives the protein CASSQQGQGYEQYF.

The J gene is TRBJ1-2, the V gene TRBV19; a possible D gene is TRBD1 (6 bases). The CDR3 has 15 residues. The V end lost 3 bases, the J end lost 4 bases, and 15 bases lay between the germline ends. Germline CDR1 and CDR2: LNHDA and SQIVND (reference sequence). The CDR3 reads CASSIGQSTFYGYTF. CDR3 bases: TGTGCCAGTAGTATTGGACAGTCCACTTTCTATGGCTACACCTTC.